These 22 T cell receptor beta chains originate from one sample sequenced in a study of T cells in Graves' hyperthyroidism and ophthalmopathy. From RNA transcripts, TCR beta CDR3 regions were amplified. Initially, a first-round RT-PCR of the TCR CDR3 employed the HTBI primer set. Using its own MiXCR run on the multiplex PCR reads, TCRdb lists one record per CDR3 protein. The table includes approximately 400,000 distinct CDR3 sequences, about 15% detected once. The sample was blood. These receptor sequences come from a woman aged 18-29 years with Graves' hyperthyroidism.

This clonotype was seen repeatedly, ten times or more. The chain links TRBV13 to TRBJ1-1, with D uncertain. The ends were cut back, 5 bases at V and 3 bases at J, with 10 bases in the middle. This CDR3 has 13 residues. Germline-derived CDR1 and CDR2 are PRHDT and FYEKMQ (reference sequence). The CDR3 region is CASSPDADTEAFF. The CDR3 region has the DNA TGTGCCAGCAGCCCGGATGCGGACACTGAAGCTTTCTTT.

The chain joins TRBV4-2 to TRBJ1-6, with TRBD1 identical over 8 bases. The CDR3 runs 15 residues. Trimming took 3 bases from V and 9 from J; bases not matched to a gene: 7. Germline CDR1 LGHNA, CDR2 YNFKEQ. The CDR3: CASSHGQGLISPLHF. The CDR3 DNA is TGTGCCAGCAGCCACGGACAGGGTTTAATTTCACCCCTCCACTTT.

This clonotype was detected many times. The rearrangement uses TRBV28 and TRBJ1-2, with 7 positions matching TRBD1. The CDR3 loop spans 15 amino acids. CDR1 is MDHEN, CDR2 SYDVKM, per germline. With V trimmed by 5 bases and J by 6 bases, 12 bases remained unmatched. CDR3 loop: CASSPIDRAFNGYTF. The CDR3, as DNA: TGTGCCAGCAGTCCAATTGACAGGGCATTTAATGGCTACACCTTC.

In its sample, this clonotype was seen many times. In DNA, the CDR3 is TGTGCCAGCAGCTTAACCCTAGACAGTTGGGGCGAGCAGTACTTC. It yields the protein CASSLTLDSWGEQYF. V and J are TRBV7-2 and TRBJ2-7; a possible D gene is TRBD1 (5 bases). CDR3 length: 15 residues. Germline assignment: CDR1 SGHTA and CDR2 FQGNSA. Trimming left V 2 bases short and J 6 bases short, with 17 bases between.

This clonotype came up a few times. The V and J genes are TRBV19 and TRBJ2-3, with 7 bases fitting TRBD1. The V segment lost 0 bases and the J segment 2 bases; nucleotides outside the gene matches: 14. CDR3 length: 19 residues. Germline V lookup: CDR1 LNHDA, CDR2 SQIVND (reference sequence). The CDR3 protein is CASSIDSSYRTGFTDTQYF. The CDR3 DNA sequence: TGTGCCAGTAGTATAGATTCTTCCTACCGGACAGGATTCACAGATACGCAGTATTTT.

This clonotype has at least ten counts. The chain is built from TRBV5-5 and TRBJ2-1; perhaps TRBD2 as D (6 bases). Germline V gives CDR1 SGHKS, CDR2 YYEKEE (reference sequence). The CDR3 spans 13 residues. V gave up 6 bases and J gave up 6 bases, with 13 bases separating them. The CDR3 DNA follows: TGTGCCAGCACCGAGACTAGTTCCAATGAGCAGTTCTTC. Its translation: CASTETSSNEQFF.

This clonotype was seen repeatedly, ten times or more. This CDR3 is CASSEYGRQETQYF. In nucleotides, the CDR3 is TGTGCCAGCAGTGAATACGGCAGGCAAGAGACCCAGTACTTC. The J gene is TRBJ2-5, the V gene TRBV25-1; D is undetermined. The CDR3 is 14 residues long. CDR1 and CDR2 from the germline V gene are MGHDK and SYGVNS. Trimming left V 0 bases short and J 2 bases short, with 7 bases between.

The chain employs TRBV14 and TRBJ1-4; 7 nucleotides agree with TRBD1. There are 15 residues in the CDR3. The germline V gene encodes CDR1 SGHDN and CDR2 FVKESK. The ends lost 1 base at V and 6 bases at J; junction bases unmatched: 5. The CDR3 DNA sequence: TGTGCCAGCAGCCAAGTCAGGGGGGAGGATGAAAAACTGTTTTTT. Protein sequence: CASSQVRGEDEKLFF.

The chain recombines TRBV19 with TRBJ1-2, with TRBD1 as a possible D gene (5 bases). CDR3 length: 15 amino acids. V gave up 7 bases and J gave up 5 bases, with 20 bases separating them. The germline V gene has CDR1 LNHDA and CDR2 SQIVND (reference sequence). The CDR3 here is CASMAEARDRYGYTF. The CDR3, as DNA: TGTGCCAGTATGGCAGAGGCGAGGGACCGGTATGGCTACACCTTC. The full variable domain, rest sourced from reference TRBV19 and TRBJ1-2, is DGGITQSPKYLFRKEGQNVTLSCEQNLNHDAMYWYRQDPGQGLRLIYYSQIVNDFQKGDIAEGYSVSREKKESFPLTVTSAQKNPTAFYLCASMAEARDRYGYTFGSGTRLTVV.

This clonotype was observed many times. The chain recombines TRBV7-2 with TRBJ2-1; 15 nucleotides agree with TRBD2. The CDR3 is made up of 17 amino acids. CDR1 SGHTA and CDR2 FQGNSA come from the germline V gene. V was clipped by 5 bases and J by 3 bases; unmatched bases: 5. The CDR3 sequence is CASSPPGLAGGYNEQFF. CDR3 DNA: TGTGCCAGCAGCCCCCCGGGACTAGCGGGGGGCTACAATGAGCAGTTCTTC.

This clonotype was detected only a few times. Relative to the germline gene, one junction end is altered; a read error may explain this. The chain is built from TRBV24-1 and TRBJ2-2, with D maybe TRBD2 (5 bases). Germline CDR1 reads KGHDR; CDR2 reads SFDVKD. This CDR3 region has 14 residues. CDR3 DNA sequence: TGTGCCACCAGTGATTCACAGCTCACCGGGGAGCTATTTTTT. It specifies CATSDSQLTGELFF.

The chain employs TRBV10-3 and TRBJ2-7; TRBD1 or TRBD2 may be the D gene (5 bases each). The CDR3 sequence is 13 residues long. Germline CDR1 and CDR2: ENHRY and SYGVKD. Trimming removed 6 bases at V and 2 bases at J, with 11 bases between. The CDR3 sequence is CAIRGVSPYEQYF. CDR3 in DNA: TGTGCCATCAGGGGGGTCTCTCCCTACGAGCAGTACTTC.

This clonotype was seen many times. V usage is TRBV5-8 and J usage is TRBJ2-1, with 12 bases that match TRBD1. V lost 6 bases, J lost 7 bases, and 8 bases stayed unmatched. The germline V gene encodes CDR1 SGHTS and CDR2 YDEGEE. The CDR3 consists of 15 residues. CDR3 nucleotides: TGTGCCAGCACCCCGGGACAGGGGGCGCGGAATGAGCAGTTCTTC. It specifies CASTPGQGARNEQFF.

This clonotype was counted between two and nine times. The V and J genes are TRBV6-5 and TRBJ1-5; TRBD1 aligns across 9 bases. This CDR3 has 16 amino acids. Germline CDR1 reads MNHEY; CDR2 reads SVGAGI. The J segment lost 4 bases and the V segment lost 3 bases, leaving 7 bases of the junction unmatched. The CDR3 bases are TGTGCCAGCAGTTATGTGTCCGGGACAGGGAATCAGCCCCAGCATTTT. Translation: CASSYVSGTGNQPQHF.

The chain combines TRBV6-2 or TRBV6-3 with TRBJ2-3; possibly TRBD1 for D (6 bases). The V end was cut by 4 bases, the J end by 4 bases, with 12 bases between. The CDR3 has 14 amino acids. Per the germline V gene, CDR1 is MNHEY and CDR2 is SVGEGT. Here the CDR3 DNA reads TGTGCCAGCAGTTCGGACCAGGGGCCAGATACGCAGTATTTT. It specifies CASSSDQGPDTQYF.

This chain connects TRBV15 to TRBJ1-3; D perhaps matches TRBD1 (6 bases). The CDR3 sequence is 16 residues long. V lost 0 bases to trimming and J lost 4 bases, with 13 bases between them. In germline, CDR1 is LNHNV, CDR2 YYDKDF (reference sequence). The CDR3 is CATSREVGAAGNTIYF. For the CDR3, the DNA is TGTGCCACCAGCAGAGAGGTGGGGGCAGCAGGAAACACCATATATTTT.

The rearrangement links TRBV7-9 to TRBJ2-7, with 9 bases lining up with TRBD1. Germline V lookup: CDR1 SEHNR, CDR2 FQNEAQ (reference sequence). V was clipped by 7 bases and J by 5 bases; unmatched bases: 9. The CDR3 length is 14 residues. The CDR3 bases are TGTGCCAGCAACCCGGGGACAGGGAGAAACGAGCAGTACTTC. Its protein product is CASNPGTGRNEQYF.

This clonotype was counted many times. This chain joins TRBV11-1 and TRBJ2-3; D is uncertain. Germline loops: CDR1 SGHAT, CDR2 FQDESV (reference sequence). This CDR3 comprises 12 residues. Deletions cut 1 base from V and 8 bases from J, with 7 bases between. The CDR3 coding sequence is TGTGCCAGCAGCTTAGAGGCCGTTACGCAGTATTTT. Translating it yields CASSLEAVTQYF.

This clonotype was counted ten times or more. The chain links TRBV12-3 or TRBV12-4 to TRBJ2-1; weak D call: TRBD2 (6 bases). Trimming removed 5 bases at V and 9 bases at J, with 11 bases between. The CDR3 spans 12 residues. The CDR3 loop is CASSATRSEQFF. The DNA for the CDR3 is TGTGCCAGCAGTGCGACTAGGAGTGAGCAGTTCTTC.

This clonotype was counted a few times. The chain is built from TRBV29-1 and TRBJ1-1; no definite D call. From germline, CDR1 is SQVTM and CDR2 ANQGSEA. V lost 8 bases and J 7 bases, leaving 14 bases between the germline ends. CDR3 length: 11 amino acids. CDR3: CSSHLVSEAFF. The CDR3 DNA sequence: TGCAGCTCTCACCTGGTGAGTGAAGCTTTCTTT. The full variable domain, in which reference TRBV29-1 and TRBJ1-1 provide the parts outside the CDR3, is SAVISQKPSRDICQRGTSLTIQCQVDSQVTMMFWYRQQPGQSLTLIATANQGSEATYESGFVIDKFPISRPNLTFSTLTVSNMSPEDSSIYLCSSHLVSEAFFGQGTRLTVV.

J is TRBJ1-2 and V is TRBV28, with D hard to call. The germline gives CDR1 MDHEN, CDR2 SYDVKM. The germline V and J ends were trimmed by 7 bases and 5 bases, with 17 bases remaining between them. The CDR3 spans 14 residues. The CDR3 nucleotides read TGTGCCAGCAACGCTTTACTAGAAGAATATGGCTACACCTTC. It yields the protein CASNALLEEYGYTF.

This clonotype was seen many times. J is TRBJ2-1 and V is TRBV19, with D perhaps TRBD2 (6 bases). The CDR3 length is 13 residues. V dropped 3 bases and J dropped 4 bases, with 7 bases sitting between them. Germline assignment: CDR1 LNHDA and CDR2 SQIVND (reference sequence). The CDR3 DNA is TGTGCCAGTAGTATTGGGGGGTACAATGAGCAGTTCTTC. Encoded protein: CASSIGGYNEQFF.